There are a few counts of the clone carrying this TCR beta chain. What it binds is not known. This CDR3 contains 17 residues. V was clipped by 1 base and J by 1 base, with 14 bases between them. Germline assignment: CDR1 MGHRA and CDR2 YSYEKL. The sample is drawn from a study of cytomegalovirus exposure and HLA in healthy donors. Turning to the study itself: Most donors, 70% to 85% of a few hundred genotyped, fell in the Caucasian-associated ancestry cluster.

Notes on the study in general: Accurate predictions that matched the HLA-A and HLA-B alleles of most subjects were reportedly made from TCR beta sequences. In terms of immune exposure information, only CMV serostatus was available. With further analysis later on, most CMV-associated TCR beta chains appeared HLA-restricted.

The PCR ran on 60 Vbeta and 13 Jbeta primers. Clones were sequenced by immunoSEQ multiplex PCR, and TCRdb holds only the in-frame ones, with some missing. The table has about 140,000 clones, 80% seen once. The genes are TRBV4-1 and TRBJ1-3; D gene unclear. The clonotype originates from a woman aged 40 to 50 in good health and CMV-seronegative. Sequencing was performed on PBMCs. CDR3: CASSQAWGGISGNTIYF. CDR3 sequence (DNA): TGCGCCAGCAGCCAAGCCTGGGGAGGGATATCTGGAAACACCATATATTTT.